The 23 T cell receptor beta chains below were found in one sample sequenced in a study of T cells in Graves' hyperthyroidism and ophthalmopathy. Authors of the study amplified TCR beta CDR3 regions from RNA transcripts. TCR CDR3 underwent first-round RT-PCR with the HTBI primer set. Using its own MiXCR run on the multiplex PCR reads, TCRdb lists one record per CDR3 protein. The sample yields 400,000 or so distinct CDR3 sequences, roughly 15% seen once. The sample consisted of blood. Receptors originate from a woman in her twenties or thirties with Graves' ophthalmopathy.

This clonotype was counted ten times or more. The chain carries TRBV18 and TRBJ2-2, with TRBD2 identical over 8 bases. This CDR3 contains 16 residues. Unmatched junction bases numbered 4, after V lost 3 bases and J lost 1 base. Germline V lookup: CDR1 KGHSH, CDR2 LQKENI. The CDR3 spells CASSPWSGGNTGELFF. The CDR3 DNA sequence: TGTGCCAGCTCACCGTGGAGCGGGGGGAACACCGGGGAGCTGTTTTTT. Variable domain in full (rest from reference TRBV18 and TRBJ2-2): NAGVMQNPRHLVRRRGQEARLRCSPMKGHSHVYWYRQLPEEGLKFMVYLQKENIIDESGMPKERFSAEFPKEGPSILRIQQVVRGDSAAYFCASSPWSGGNTGELFFGEGSRLTVL.

This rearrangement joins TRBV11-2 to TRBJ2-1; 13 bases are shared with TRBD2. In germline, CDR1 is SGHAT, CDR2 FQNNGV. CDR3 length: 14 amino acids. V gave up 6 bases and J gave up 7 bases; unmatched junction bases: 3. The CDR3 DNA reads TGTGCCAGCAGGACTAGCGGGGGGTTTAATGAGCAGTTCTTC. As protein: CASRTSGGFNEQFF.

Ten or more counts support this clonotype. The chain links TRBV11-2 to TRBJ1-1; the match to TRBD1 covers 11 bases. This CDR3 has 16 amino acids. Germline assignment: CDR1 SGHAT and CDR2 FQNNGV. Trimming took 5 bases from V and 2 from J; bases not matched to a gene: 7. CDR3 loop: CASSLPRTGGNTEAFF. CDR3 nucleotide sequence: TGTGCCAGCAGCCTCCCCCGGACAGGGGGCAACACTGAAGCTTTCTTT. Drawing the rest from reference TRBV11-2 and TRBJ1-1, the complete variable domain is EAGVAQSPRYKIIEKRQSVAFWCNPISGHATLYWYQQILGQGPKLLIQFQNNGVVDDSQLPKDRFSAERLKGVDSTLKIQPAKLEDSAVYLCASSLPRTGGNTEAFFGQGTRLTVV.

This clonotype was seen ten or more times. The CDR3: CASRRKLAPDTQYF. The CDR3 coding sequence is TGTGCCAGCAGGAGAAAACTAGCTCCAGATACGCAGTATTTT. The J gene is TRBJ2-3, the V gene TRBV6-1; D perhaps matches TRBD2 (6 bases). Germline CDR1 reads MNHNS; CDR2 reads SASEGT. V was cut by 6 bases and J by 4 bases, with 14 bases left in between. The CDR3 totals 14 residues.

This clonotype appeared a few times. This chain joins TRBV20-1 and TRBJ2-7; D is possibly TRBD1 (6 bases). CDR1 and CDR2 (germline): DFQATT, SNEGSKA (reference sequence). V gave up 6 bases and J gave up 2 bases, with 17 bases separating them. The CDR3 covers 14 residues. The CDR3 nucleotides read TGCAGTGCCTGGGGGACATCAGGAACCTACGAGCAGTACTTC. It translates to CSAWGTSGTYEQYF.

This rearrangement joins TRBV27 to TRBJ2-2; no reliable D call. Germline V lookup: CDR1 MNHEY, CDR2 SMNVEV (reference sequence). The CDR3 totals 16 residues. The V and J ends lost 0 bases and 1 base respectively, with 9 bases between them. CDR3 nucleotide sequence: TGTGCCAGCAGTTTATCCGTGGCAGGGAACACCGGGGAGCTGTTTTTT. Translated, it gives CASSLSVAGNTGELFF.

The sample holds many counts of this clonotype. The chain is built from TRBV30 and TRBJ2-5, with 10 nucleotides matching TRBD2. The CDR3 extends over 15 amino acids. CDR1 and CDR2 from the germline V gene are GTSNPN and SVGIG (reference sequence). V shed 1 base and J 5 bases; nucleotides not matched to a gene: 7. CDR3 DNA: TGTGCCTGGAGTGGGCTAGCGGGGGTGTGGGAGACCCAGTACTTC. Amino acid sequence: CAWSGLAGVWETQYF.

In its sample, this clonotype was seen many times. The rearrangement uses TRBV14 and TRBJ1-2; D gene ambiguous. Between the trimmed V and J ends, which lost 0 bases and 4 bases, there was a span of 6 bases. The CDR3 runs 13 residues. Germline V lookup: CDR1 SGHDN, CDR2 FVKESK. Written as DNA, the CDR3 is TGTGCCAGCAGCCAAGATCAAGTCTATGGCTACACCTTC. Amino acid sequence: CASSQDQVYGYTF.

This clonotype was found many times. The chain has TRBV28 and TRBJ2-3; D possibly corresponds to TRBD2 (5 bases). Germline V gene data show CDR1 as MDHEN and CDR2 as SYDVKM. Trimming cost V 7 bases and J 1 base, with 15 bases left between them. This CDR3 contains 15 residues. The DNA of the CDR3 is TGTGCCAGCATGAGGAGGAGTACCGGCACAGATACGCAGTATTTT. Amino acids: CASMRRSTGTDTQYF.

The chain is built from TRBV20-1 and TRBJ2-7, with 9 nucleotides matching TRBD1. In germline, CDR1 is DFQATT, CDR2 SNEGSKA (reference sequence). V trimming: 1 base; J trimming: 2 bases; junction bases outside the gene matches: 6. CDR3 length equals 15 residues. The CDR3 here is CSARGGGQGAYEQYF. As DNA, the CDR3 is TGCAGTGCTAGAGGCGGGGGACAGGGTGCCTACGAGCAGTACTTC.

This clonotype was counted at least ten times. The chain joins TRBV3-1 to TRBJ1-4; 9 bases line up with TRBD1. The germline gives CDR1 LGHDT, CDR2 YNNKEL (reference sequence). The CDR3 consists of 11 residues. Trimming removed 5 bases from V and 13 bases from J; junction bases left unmatched: 2. DNA of the CDR3: TGTGCCAGCAGCGAGGGACAGGGACTGTTTTTT. Translated, it gives CASSEGQGLFF. Together with reference TRBV3-1 and TRBJ1-4, the CDR3 gives the full variable domain: DTAVSQTPKYLVTQMGNDKSIKCEQNLGHDTMYWYKQDSKKFLKIMFSYNNKELIINETVPNRFSPKSPDKAHLNLHINSLELGDSAVYFCASSEGQGLFFGSGTQLSVL.

This clonotype has only a few counts. This chain uses TRBV5-1 with TRBJ2-7, with D tentatively TRBD1 (6 bases). Per the germline V gene, CDR1 is SGHRS and CDR2 is YFSETQ. This CDR3 contains 15 residues. The ends were cut back, 5 bases at V and 1 base at J, with 16 bases in the middle. The CDR3 sequence is CASSISTGPSYEQYF. DNA of the CDR3: TGCGCCAGCAGTATCTCTACAGGGCCATCCTACGAGCAGTACTTC. The variable domain in full, with the rest retrieved from reference TRBV5-1 and TRBJ2-7, is KAGVTQTPRYLIKTRGQQVTLSCSPISGHRSVSWYQQTPGQGLQFLFEYFSETQRNKGNFPGRFSGRQFSNSRSEMNVSTLELGDSALYLCASSISTGPSYEQYFGPGTRLTVT.

This clonotype has at least ten counts. The gene calls are TRBV3-1 and TRBJ1-5, with D possibly being TRBD1 (6 bases). The germline V gene encodes CDR1 LGHDT and CDR2 YNNKEL (reference sequence). V was pared by 4 bases and J by 2 bases, with 15 bases between. The CDR3 length is 16 residues. CDR3 coding DNA: TGTGCCAGCAGCCTCGTTGACAGGCGGTGCAATCAGCCCCAGCATTTT. This sequence encodes CASSLVDRRCNQPQHF.

This clonotype came up many times. This chain joins TRBV28 and TRBJ2-2; D might be TRBD1 (5 bases). CDR3 length: 14 residues. The ends were cut back, 0 bases at V and 6 bases at J, with 8 bases in the middle. Germline V gene data show CDR1 as MDHEN and CDR2 as SYDVKM. CDR3 DNA sequence: TGTGCCAGCAGTTTATGGAGGACACCCGGGGAGCTGTTTTTT. Its protein product is CASSLWRTPGELFF. Supplemented by reference TRBV28 and TRBJ2-2, the full variable domain reads DVKVTQSSRYLVKRTGEKVFLECVQDMDHENMFWYRQDPGLGLRLIYFSYDVKMKEKGDIPEGYSVSREKKERFSLILESASTNQTSMYLCASSLWRTPGELFFGEGSRLTVL.

In this sample, this clonotype turned up many times. This sequence joins TRBV20-1 and TRBJ2-7; 8 positions agree with TRBD1. The CDR3 contains 14 residues. Per germline, CDR1 DFQATT and CDR2 SNEGSKA (reference sequence). The V segment lost 2 bases and the J segment 4 bases; nucleotides outside the gene matches: 7. For the CDR3, the DNA is TGCAGTGCTAGACCCAAGGGACAGGTTTACGAGCAGTACTTC. It is translated as CSARPKGQVYEQYF.

This clonotype was counted at least ten times. This chain links TRBV9 with TRBJ2-7, with D possibly being TRBD2 (5 bases). Looked up from germline, CDR1 is SGDLS and CDR2 is YYNGEE. CDR3 size: 18 residues. V shed 0 bases and J shed 2 bases, with 21 bases lying between them. DNA of the CDR3: TGTGCCAGCAGCGTAGGTCCCGAACCGGAGGCGACTACCTACGAGCAGTACTTC. Residues: CASSVGPEPEATTYEQYF.

This clonotype has at least ten counts. This sequence joins TRBV14 and TRBJ2-5; TRBD1 is a possible D gene (5 bases). Germline CDR1 and CDR2: SGHDN and FVKESK. This CDR3 contains 14 residues. The V and J ends lost 2 bases and 3 bases respectively, with 10 bases between them. The CDR3 nucleotides are TGTGCCAGCAGCCAATGGCGACAGAAAGAGACCCAGTACTTC. Translating it yields CASSQWRQKETQYF.

Ten or more counts support this clonotype. The CDR3 nucleotides read TGTGCCAGCAGTTTAGGAGGGGGCGCTTTCTATGGCTACACCTTC. Translated: CASSLGGGAFYGYTF. This sequence joins TRBV28 and TRBJ1-2, with TRBD1 matching over 7 bases. V lost 2 bases and J lost 4; bases outside the gene matches: 7. Per the germline V gene, CDR1 is MDHEN and CDR2 is SYDVKM. The CDR3 extends over 15 amino acids.

This clonotype was detected only a few times. The gene calls are TRBV5-6 and TRBJ2-2; D is unresolved. Germline CDR1 reads SGHDT; CDR2 reads YYEEEE. This CDR3 comprises 12 residues. Trimming shortened V by 2 bases and J by 4 bases, and 3 bases separated the two germline ends. The DNA of the CDR3 is TGTGCCAGCAGCTTCGTCACCGGGGAGCTGTTTTTT. Translated: CASSFVTGELFF.

This clonotype has a handful of counts. This sequence joins TRBV9 and TRBJ1-5, with a possible D match to TRBD1 (5 bases). CDR1 SGDLS and CDR2 YYNGEE come from the germline V gene. The CDR3 length is 13 residues. Trimming left V 0 bases short and J 9 bases short, with 10 bases between. The CDR3 reads CASSVDGDGPQHF. The CDR3 DNA is TGTGCCAGCAGCGTAGACGGGGACGGGCCCCAGCATTTT.

This clonotype came up many times. This rearrangement joins TRBV7-9 to TRBJ2-1; possibly TRBD2 for D (5 bases). The CDR3 loop spans 13 amino acids. Between the trimmed V and J ends, which lost 5 bases and 4 bases, there was a span of 9 bases. Germline assignment: CDR1 SEHNR and CDR2 FQNEAQ (reference sequence). CDR3 nucleotide sequence: TGTGCCAGCAGCCGGGGTGTTTACAATGAGCAGTTCTTC. This codes for CASSRGVYNEQFF. Full variable domain (rest looked up from reference TRBV7-9 and TRBJ2-1): DTGVSQNPRHKITKRGQNVTFRCDPISEHNRLYWYRQTLGQGPEFLTYFQNEAQLEKSRLLSDRFSAERPKGSFSTLEIQRTEQGDSAMYLCASSRGVYNEQFFGPGTRLTVL.

This clonotype was counted at least ten times. The V gene is TRBV6-6, the J gene TRBJ2-7; tentative D call: TRBD1 (5 bases). CDR3 size: 13 residues. The V end was cut by 2 bases, the J end by 5 bases, with 10 bases between. Germline V gene lookup returns CDR1 MNHNY and CDR2 SVGAGI (reference sequence). The CDR3 nucleotides read TGTGCCAGCAGTTACGGAGCAGGGAACGAGCAGTACTTC. Protein: CASSYGAGNEQYF.

This clonotype was detected many times. The chain recombines TRBV27 with TRBJ2-7; 8 bases match TRBD1. V lost 5 bases, J lost 2 bases, and 5 bases stayed unmatched. The CDR3 runs 14 residues. Germline CDR1 is MNHEY and CDR2 is SMNVEV (reference sequence). The DNA for the CDR3 is TGTGCCAGCAGTGTGTCCAGGGGGCCCTACGAGCAGTACTTC. Amino acid sequence: CASSVSRGPYEQYF.